This T cell receptor beta chain appears in the sequencing data of a study of cytomegalovirus exposure and HLA in healthy donors. Use of 60 Vbeta and 13 Jbeta primers characterized the PCR. Some clones are missing from TCRdb's copy, which holds only in-frame ones; the method was immunoSEQ multiplex PCR. The sample records 120,000 or so clones, approximately 80% being singletons. As for this clone: The antigen remains unidentified.

The CDR3 length is 14 residues. CDR1 and CDR2 from the germline V gene are SGHAT and FQDESV (reference sequence). Study-level findings and limits: Information on immune exposure was restricted to one variable (CMV serostatus). Per published accounts, TCR beta sequences correctly predicted the HLA-A and HLA-B alleles of most subjects.

Sequencing input: PBMCs. This chain uses TRBV11-1 with TRBJ2-5; D unclear. The J call is in doubt because the DNA end fits TRBJ2-7 better. This clonotype was obtained from a man between 18 and 35 years old in good health and CMV-seronegative. CDR3 sequence (DNA): TGTGCCAGCAGCGTCCGTCTAACCCCCTACGAGCAGTACTTC. Translated: CASSVRLTPYEQYF.